This T cell receptor (beta chain) was observed in a study of Ad26.COV2.S vaccination and SARS-CoV-2 variants. Treatment specified: some 19 received Ad26.COV2.S at low or high dose, single or two shots; roughly five received placebo; per-sample allocation not given. All samples were drawn on day 63, counting from the first vaccine or placebo injection. This Boston cohort included adults aged 18-55 years. The assay was immunoSEQ multiplex PCR, and TCRdb's table has in-frame clones only and misses some. Among around 450,000 clones listed, 90% were seen once. The V gene lost 4 bases and the J gene lost 1 base, with 7 bases spanning the gap. Per germline, CDR1 MNHEY and CDR2 SVGEGT. The CDR3 spans 14 residues.

The rearrangement joins TRBV6-2 or TRBV6-3 to TRBJ2-2, with D perhaps matching TRBD1 (5 bases). This specimen consisted of peripheral blood, obtained in a trial of Ad26.COV2.S vaccine versus placebo. This clonotype originated in a person between 18 and 65 years old who received the Ad26.COV2.S COVID-19 vaccine or a placebo. This CDR3 reads CASSFQGNTGELFF. CDR3 in DNA: TGTGCCAGCAGTTTCCAGGGGAACACCGGGGAGCTGTTTTTT.